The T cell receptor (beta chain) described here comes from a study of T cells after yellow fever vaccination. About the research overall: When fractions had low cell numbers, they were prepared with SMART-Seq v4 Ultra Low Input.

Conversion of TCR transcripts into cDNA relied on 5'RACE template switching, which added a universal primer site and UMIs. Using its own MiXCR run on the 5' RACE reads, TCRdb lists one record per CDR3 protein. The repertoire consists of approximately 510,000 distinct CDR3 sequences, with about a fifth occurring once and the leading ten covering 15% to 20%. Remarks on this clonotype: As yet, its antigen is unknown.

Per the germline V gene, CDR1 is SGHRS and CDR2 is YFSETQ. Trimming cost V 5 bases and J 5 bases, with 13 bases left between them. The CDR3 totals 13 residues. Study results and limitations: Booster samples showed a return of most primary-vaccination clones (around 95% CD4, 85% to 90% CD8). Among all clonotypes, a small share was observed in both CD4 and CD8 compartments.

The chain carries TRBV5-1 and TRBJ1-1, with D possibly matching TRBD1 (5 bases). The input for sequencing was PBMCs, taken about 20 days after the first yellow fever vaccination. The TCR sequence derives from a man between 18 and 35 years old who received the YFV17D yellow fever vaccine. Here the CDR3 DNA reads TGCGCCAGCAGGCTTACAGGAGGAACTGAAGCTTTCTTT. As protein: CASRLTGGTEAFF.